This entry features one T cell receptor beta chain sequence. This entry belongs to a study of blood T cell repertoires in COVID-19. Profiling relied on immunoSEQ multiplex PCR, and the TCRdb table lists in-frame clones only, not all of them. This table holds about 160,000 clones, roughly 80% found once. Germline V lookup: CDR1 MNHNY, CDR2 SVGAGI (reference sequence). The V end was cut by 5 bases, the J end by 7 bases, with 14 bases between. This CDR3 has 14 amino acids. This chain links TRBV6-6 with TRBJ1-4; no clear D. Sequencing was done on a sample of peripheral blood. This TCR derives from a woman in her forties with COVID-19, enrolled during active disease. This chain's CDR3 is CASSANGLVEKLFF. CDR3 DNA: TGTGCCAGCAGTGCCAACGGACTGGTTGAAAAACTGTTTTTT.